Listed below are T cell receptor beta chains from one sample, sequenced in a study of T cell repertoires in cytomegalovirus infection. No antigen has been assigned to these receptors. TCRdb re-called the reads with MiXCR, one entry per CDR3 protein. The top ten clones hold 17% of a sample with roughly 500,000 distinct CDR3 sequences, 25% to 35% of them seen once. The source material was cultured PBMCs, sampled from culture after CMV antigen stimulation. The receptors were gathered from a human donor in good health (CMV status not recorded). Some clones in this sample may be carry-over from other donors' samples. CDR3s include the opening cysteine and the closing phenylalanine or tryptophan. D genes are given only for firm matches. The listing skips clone size in some rows; elsewhere it reads once, few, many or a size class.

TRBV6-8	.	.	TRBJ1-2	TGTGCCAGCAGTTACTTTTTCTCCAGATCCAATATCAATGGCTACACCTTC	CASSYFFSRSNINGYTF
TRBV6-6	.	TRBD1	TRBJ2-1	TGTGCCGCGTGTGGACAGGACGTCAATGAGCAGTTCTTC	CAACGQDVNEQFF
TRBV7-9	few	TRBD2	TRBJ2-3	TGTGCCAGCAGCTTAGCGGTTTCTAGCGGGAGGATCACAGATACGCAGTATTTT	CASSLAVSSGRITDTQYF
TRBV6-2/TRBV6-3	few	TRBD2	TRBJ2-1	TGTGCCAGCGGGCGGGAGGACTACAATGAGCAGTTCTTC	CASGREDYNEQFF
TRBV7-9	few	TRBD2	TRBJ2-1	TGTGCCAGCAGTAGACTAGCGGGAGGGCTGGGAAATGAGCAGTTCTTC	CASSRLAGGLGNEQFF
TRBV7-2	many	TRBD1	TRBJ2-5	TGTGCCAGCAGCCCCGGTCAGGGGGAAGAGACCCAGTACTTC	CASSPGQGEETQYF
TRBV7-2	few	TRBD1	TRBJ2-4	TGTGCCAGCAGCTCCCGGGACAGGGGGGGCATTCAGTACTTC	CASSSRDRGGIQYF
TRBV6-8	.	TRBD2	TRBJ2-1	TGTGCCAGCAGTGCCTCCGGGACTAGCGGTCGCTCCTACAATGAGCAGTTCTTC	CASSASGTSGRSYNEQFF
TRBV6-5	.	.	TRBJ2-5	TGTGCCAGCAGCTACTGGGGGGCGGGGAGCCAAGAGACCCAGTACTTC	CASSYWGAGSQETQYF
TRBV4-1	.	TRBD1	TRBJ1-4	TGCGCCAGCAGCCAAGACGGGACAGGGGAGGAAAAACTGTTTTTT	CASSQDGTGEEKLFF
TRBV11-2	.	TRBD1	TRBJ2-5	TGTGCCAGCAGCTTAGGGACAGGGGTAGGAGAGACCCAGTACTTC	CASSLGTGVGETQYF
TRBV6-2/TRBV6-3	.	.	TRBJ2-3	TGTGCCGCCGGTAGCACAGATACGCAGTATTTT	CAAGSTDTQYF
TRBV6-5	.	.	TRBJ1-1	TGTGCCAGCAGTTACTCGATACTGGGGGCGTCAGAAGCTTTCTTT	CASSYSILGASEAFF
TRBV9	.	.	TRBJ2-1	TGTGCCAGCAGCCCCGGGACCCTCGGGCACAATGAGCAGTTCTTC	CASSPGTLGHNEQFF